This TCR beta chain was documented in a study of shared clonotypes between healthy human individuals. Study in general: CD8 memory received one plate per donor, CD8 naive two, CD4 memory three and CD4 naive three.

A deep-level run was used for the assay. Generated by immunoSEQ multiplex PCR, the TCRdb table keeps only in-frame clones and is missing some. The table has about 2 million clones, 95% seen once. CD45RA+ naive and CD45RA-negative memory subsets were separated from CD4+ cells. Germline assignment: CDR1 SGDLS and CDR2 YYNGEE. Trimming cost V 0 bases and J 3 bases, with 6 bases left between them. This CDR3 contains 13 residues. Study-wide points: The diversity represented, both genetic and in exposure history, was limited by few donors.

Concerning this clone: Antigen: not known. Additional DNA sequences in this sample encode the identical CDR3.

The rearrangement joins TRBV9 to TRBJ2-5; no firm D call. Material for sequencing was naive CD4+ T cells sorted from blood. Stated subset: CD45RA+ positively selected. The receptor was isolated from a man between 18 and 29 years old in good health. The CDR3 region is CASSVGLKETQYF. DNA of the CDR3: TGTGCCAGCAGCGTAGGTCTAAAAGAGACCCAGTACTTC.